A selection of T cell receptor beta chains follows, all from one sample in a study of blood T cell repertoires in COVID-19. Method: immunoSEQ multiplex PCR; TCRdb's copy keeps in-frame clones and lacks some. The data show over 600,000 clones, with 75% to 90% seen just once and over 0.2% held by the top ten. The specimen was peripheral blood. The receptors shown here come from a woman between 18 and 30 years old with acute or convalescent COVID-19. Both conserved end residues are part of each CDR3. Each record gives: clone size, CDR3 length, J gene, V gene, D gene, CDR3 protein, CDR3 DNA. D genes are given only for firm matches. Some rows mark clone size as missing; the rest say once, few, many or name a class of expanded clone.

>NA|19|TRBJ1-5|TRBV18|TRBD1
CASSPKGTGTPHSNQPQHF
TGTGCCAGCTCACCAAAGGGGACAGGGACTCCACATAGCAATCAGCCCCAGCATTTT
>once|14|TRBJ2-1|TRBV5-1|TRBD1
CASSLPGQANEQFF
TGCGCCAGCAGCTTACCGGGACAGGCTAATGAGCAGTTCTTC
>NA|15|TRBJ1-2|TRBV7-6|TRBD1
CASSLEGTGLDGYTF
TGTGCCAGCAGCTTAGAAGGGACAGGGTTGGATGGCTACACCTTC
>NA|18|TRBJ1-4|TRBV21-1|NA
CASSKTGNRGRQDEKLFF
TGTGCCAGCAGCAAAACCGGGAACAGGGGGCGACAGGATGAAAAACTGTTTTTT
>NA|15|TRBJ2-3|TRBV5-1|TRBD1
CASSLGQTSTDTQYF
TGCGCCAGCAGCCTGGGACAGACTAGCACAGATACGCAGTATTTT
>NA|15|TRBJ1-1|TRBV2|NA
CASSEHGGGNTEAFF
TGTGCCAGCAGTGAACACGGGGGAGGGAACACTGAAGCTTTCTTT
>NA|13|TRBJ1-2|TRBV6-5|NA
CASSNTQAGGYTF
TGTGCCAGCAGTAACACTCAAGCAGGGGGCTACACCTTC
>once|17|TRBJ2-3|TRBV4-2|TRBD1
CASSQLNRGWSTDTQYF
TGTGCCAGCAGCCAACTTAACAGGGGATGGAGCACAGATACGCAGTATTTT
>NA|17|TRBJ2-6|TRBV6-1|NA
CASSELDTSSGANVLTF
TGTGCCAGCAGTGAATTAGACACGAGCTCTGGGGCCAACGTCCTGACTTTC
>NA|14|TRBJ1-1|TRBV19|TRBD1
CASSIVQGVTEAFF
TGTGCCAGTAGTATAGTTCAGGGGGTGACTGAAGCTTTCTTT
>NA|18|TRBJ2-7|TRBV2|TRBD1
CASSEPSSLTGGGGEQYF
TGTGCCAGCAGTGAACCGAGCTCCCTAACAGGGGGCGGAGGCGAGCAGTACTTC
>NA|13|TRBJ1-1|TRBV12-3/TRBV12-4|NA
CASRGGRNTEAFF
TGTGCCAGCAGGGGGGGAAGAAACACTGAAGCTTTCTTT
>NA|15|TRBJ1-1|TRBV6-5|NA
CASSRGTEENTEAFF
TGTGCCAGCAGCCGGGGGACCGAGGAAAACACTGAAGCTTTCTTT
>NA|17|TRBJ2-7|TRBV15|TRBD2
CATSRTTGGWSSYEQYF
TGTGCCACCAGCAGAACCACCGGGGGGTGGAGTTCCTACGAGCAGTACTTC
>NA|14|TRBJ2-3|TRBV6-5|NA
CASSPTGEGDTQYF
TGTGCCAGCAGTCCGACAGGGGAGGGAGATACGCAGTATTTT
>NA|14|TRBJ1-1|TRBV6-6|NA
CASANGEGFTEAFF
TGTGCCAGCGCAAACGGCGAGGGATTCACTGAAGCTTTCTTT
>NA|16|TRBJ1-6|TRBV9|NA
CASSVGGPLYNSPLHF
TGTGCCAGCAGCGTAGGGGGGCCCCTATATAATTCACCCCTCCACTTT
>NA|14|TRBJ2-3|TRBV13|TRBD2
CASRVAGSTDTQYF
TGTGCCAGCAGGGTAGCGGGGTCGACAGATACGCAGTATTTT
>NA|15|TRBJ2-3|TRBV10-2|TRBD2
CASLLSGTSVDTQYF
TGCGCCAGCTTACTCTCCGGGACTAGCGTAGATACGCAGTATTTT
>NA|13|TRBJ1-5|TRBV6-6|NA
CASLNPGGQPQHF
TGTGCCAGTCTTAATCCAGGAGGACAGCCCCAGCATTTT
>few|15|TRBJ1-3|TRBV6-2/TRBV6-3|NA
CASSDGQTLGNTIYF
TGTGCCAGCAGTGACGGACAGACTCTAGGAAACACCATATATTTT
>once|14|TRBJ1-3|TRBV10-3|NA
CAMGGGPTPNTIYF
TGTGCCATGGGAGGGGGGCCAACTCCAAACACCATATATTTT
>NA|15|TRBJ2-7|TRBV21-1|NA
CASSPPGQVSYEQYF
TGTGCCAGCAGCCCCCCGGGACAGGTATCCTACGAGCAGTACTTC
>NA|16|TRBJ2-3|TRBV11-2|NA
CASSSPQGTRTDTQYF
TGTGCCAGCAGCTCCCCTCAGGGAACACGTACAGATACGCAGTATTTT
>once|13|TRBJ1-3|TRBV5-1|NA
CASKGPGGDTIYF
TGCGCCAGCAAAGGGCCCGGAGGTGACACCATATATTTT
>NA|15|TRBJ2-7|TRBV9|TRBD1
CASSVGDRGSYEQYF
TGTGCCAGCAGCGTGGGGGACAGGGGTTCCTACGAGCAGTACTTC
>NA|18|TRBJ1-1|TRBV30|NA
CAWSAPPEGGIMNTEAFF
TGTGCCTGGAGTGCCCCCCCCGAGGGAGGGATAATGAACACTGAAGCTTTCTTT
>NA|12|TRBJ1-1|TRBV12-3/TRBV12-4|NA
CASSFRDWEAFF
TGTGCCAGCAGTTTTAGGGACTGGGAAGCTTTCTTT
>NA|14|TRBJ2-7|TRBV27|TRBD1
CASSRLTGSDEQYF
TGTGCCAGCAGTCGATTGACAGGGTCTGACGAGCAGTACTTC
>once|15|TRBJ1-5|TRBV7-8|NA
CASSLEGVMGQPQHF
TGTGCCAGCAGCTTAGAAGGGGTGATGGGACAGCCCCAGCATTTT
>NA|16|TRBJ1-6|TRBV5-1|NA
CASSYADSINNSPLHF
TGCGCCAGCAGCTATGCGGACAGTATCAATAATTCACCCCTCCACTTT
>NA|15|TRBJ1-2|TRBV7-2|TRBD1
CASSFMRTGRDGYTF
TGTGCCAGCAGCTTTATGAGGACAGGGAGGGATGGCTACACCTTC
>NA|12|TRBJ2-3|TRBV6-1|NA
CASSAASDTQYF
TGTGCCAGCAGTGCAGCTTCGGATACGCAGTATTTT
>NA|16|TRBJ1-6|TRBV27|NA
CASKYITGNYNSPLHF
TGTGCCAGCAAATACATCACAGGAAATTATAATTCACCCCTCCACTTT
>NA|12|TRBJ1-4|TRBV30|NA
CAWSEENEKLFF
TGTGCCTGGAGTGAGGAGAATGAAAAACTGTTTTTT
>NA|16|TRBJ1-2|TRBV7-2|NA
CASSFKGQGLSYGYTF
TGTGCCAGCAGCTTTAAGGGCCAGGGGTTATCCTATGGCTACACCTTC
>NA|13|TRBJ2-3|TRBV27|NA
CASSLQGLDTQYF
TGTGCCAGCAGTTTGCAGGGTTTAGATACGCAGTATTTT
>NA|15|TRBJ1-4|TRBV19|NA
CASSRGGTGNEKLFF
TGTGCCAGTAGTCGAGGAGGGACGGGAAATGAAAAACTGTTTTTT
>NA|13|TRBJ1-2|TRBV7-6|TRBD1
CASSRQGNYGYTF
TGTGCCAGCAGCCGACAGGGGAACTATGGCTACACCTTC
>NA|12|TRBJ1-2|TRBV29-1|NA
CSVPDSPPGYTF
TGCAGCGTTCCCGACAGCCCCCCTGGCTACACCTTC
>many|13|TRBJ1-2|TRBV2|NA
CASSERTAYGYTF
TGTGCCAGCAGTGAAAGGACAGCCTATGGCTACACCTTC